The present entry profiles one T cell receptor (beta chain) with its context. The J segment lost 7 bases and the V segment lost 2 bases, leaving 3 bases of the junction unmatched. Germline V gene data show CDR1 as MNHEY and CDR2 as SMNVEV (reference sequence). The length of the CDR3 is 13 residues. Via MiXCR, TCRdb re-called the 5' RACE reads, giving one row per CDR3 protein. The sample lists some 500,000 distinct CDR3 sequences; roughly 12% were seen once. This entry belongs to a study of T cells after yellow fever vaccination. The source of this sequence is a man aged 25 to 40 who received the YFV17D yellow fever vaccine. The starting material was PBMCs, obtained on the day of the yellow fever booster vaccination. The rearrangement links TRBV27 to TRBJ2-5; 8 nucleotides match TRBD2. The CDR3 coding sequence is TGTGCCAGCAGTTTAGGGACTAGAGGGACCCAGTACTTC. Translation gives CASSLGTRGTQYF.